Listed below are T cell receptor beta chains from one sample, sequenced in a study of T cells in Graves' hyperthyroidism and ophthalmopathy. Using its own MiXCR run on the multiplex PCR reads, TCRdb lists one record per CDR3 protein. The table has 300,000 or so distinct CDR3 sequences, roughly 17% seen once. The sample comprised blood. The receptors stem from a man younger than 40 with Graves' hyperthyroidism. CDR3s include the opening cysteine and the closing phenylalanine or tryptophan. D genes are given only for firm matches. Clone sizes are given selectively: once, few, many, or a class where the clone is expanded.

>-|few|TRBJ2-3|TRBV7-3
TGTGCCAGCAGCTCCCAACCACAGGGCGCGCAGTATTTT
CASSSQPQGAQYF
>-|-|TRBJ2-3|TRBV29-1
TGCAGCGTTGAAGGGATCAACCAAATCACAGATACGCAGTATTTT
CSVEGINQITDTQYF
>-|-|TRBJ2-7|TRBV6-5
TGTGCCAGCAGTTACGGCCCGGACAACGACTACGAGCAGTACTTC
CASSYGPDNDYEQYF
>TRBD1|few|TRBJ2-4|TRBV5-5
TGTGCCAGCAGCGGGGACAGGGCAAAAAACATTCAGTACTTC
CASSGDRAKNIQYF
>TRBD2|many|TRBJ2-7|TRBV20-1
TGCAGTCTAAGAGCGGGAGGGTCAAACGAGCAGTACTTC
CSLRAGGSNEQYF
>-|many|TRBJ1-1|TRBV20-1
TGCAGTGCTAGCAAGGGTTTCGAACAGAACACTGAAGCTTTCTTT
CSASKGFEQNTEAFF
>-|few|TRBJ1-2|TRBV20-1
TGCAGTGCTAGAAGGAGGGGTCGGCCTTATGGCTACACCTTC
CSARRRGRPYGYTF
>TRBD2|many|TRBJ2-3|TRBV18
TGTGCCAGCTCATCTACGTCTAGCGGGAGACGGGCAGATACGCAGTATTTT
CASSSTSSGRRADTQYF
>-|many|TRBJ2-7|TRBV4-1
TGCGCCAGCAGCCAAGACGTGCTGGGGACTGGCTTCTACGAGCAGTACTTC
CASSQDVLGTGFYEQYF
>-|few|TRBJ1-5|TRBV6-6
TGTGCCAGCAGTTACTCGATGCAGGGGCCGAATCAGCCCCAGCATTTT
CASSYSMQGPNQPQHF
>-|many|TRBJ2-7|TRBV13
TGTGCCAGCAGCTTAGGAAATGATCCCCTCTACGAGCAGTACTTC
CASSLGNDPLYEQYF
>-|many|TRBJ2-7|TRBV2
TGTGCCAGCAGTGGGGGACGGAGGAGCTCCTACGAGCAGTACTTC
CASSGGRRSSYEQYF
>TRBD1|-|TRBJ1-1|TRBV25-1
TGTGCCAGCAGTGACTCAAACAGGGGCAGGGGCACTGAAGCTTTCTTT
CASSDSNRGRGTEAFF
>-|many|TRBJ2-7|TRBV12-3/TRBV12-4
TGTGCCAGCAGCGTCTCTAGTTACGACGAGCAGTACTTC
CASSVSSYDEQYF
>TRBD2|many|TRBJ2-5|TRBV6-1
TGTGCCAGCAGCGCCGCTCTAGGCGGGAGGGAGACCCAGTACTTC
CASSAALGGRETQYF
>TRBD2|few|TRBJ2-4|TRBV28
TGTGCCAGCAGTTTAGGGCTAGCGGGGAGGGTAGCCAAAAACATTCAGTACTTC
CASSLGLAGRVAKNIQYF
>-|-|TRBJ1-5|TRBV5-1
TGCGCCAGCAGCCCCGGCGGGGTAGGACAGCCCCAGCATTTT
CASSPGGVGQPQHF
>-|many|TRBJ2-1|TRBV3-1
TGTGCCAGCAGCCTCGCAGGGGTGCATGAGCAGTTCTTC
CASSLAGVHEQFF
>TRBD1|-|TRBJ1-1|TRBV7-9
TGTGCCAGCAGCTTTCTGACAGGGGGCGGGGCTGAATCTTTCTTT
CASSFLTGGGAESFF
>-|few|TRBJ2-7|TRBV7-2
TGTGCCAGCAGCTTAGTGGCAGGGAGCTACGAGCAGTACTTC
CASSLVAGSYEQYF
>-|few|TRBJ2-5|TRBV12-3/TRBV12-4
TGTGCCAGCACCAAAGGGACTGCCACCTTGGGCGGGACCCAGTACTTC
CASTKGTATLGGTQYF
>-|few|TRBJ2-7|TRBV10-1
TGCGCCAGCAGTGAGTCTATCGGGACCCGAGACTCCTACGAGCAGTACTTC
CASSESIGTRDSYEQYF
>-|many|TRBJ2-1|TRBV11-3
TGTGCCAGCAGCTTAGGAGGGGATGAGCAGTTCTTC
CASSLGGDEQFF
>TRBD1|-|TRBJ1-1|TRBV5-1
TGCGCCAGAAACAGGGGCGTGAACACTGAAGCTTTCTTT
CARNRGVNTEAFF
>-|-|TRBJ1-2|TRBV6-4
TGTGCCAGCAGTGGGGGGAACCTGGGCAGCTATGGCTACACCTTC
CASSGGNLGSYGYTF
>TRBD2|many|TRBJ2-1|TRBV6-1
TGTGCCAGCCGGGGGGGGGTCTACAATGAGCAGTTCTTC
CASRGGVYNEQFF
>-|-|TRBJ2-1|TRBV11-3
TGTGCCAGCAGCTTGTACAGCTCCTACAATGAGCAGTTCTTC
CASSLYSSYNEQFF
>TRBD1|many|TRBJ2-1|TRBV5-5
TGTGCCAGCAGCTCTACAGGGGGCCAACCGCCAAATGAGCAGTTCTTC
CASSSTGGQPPNEQFF
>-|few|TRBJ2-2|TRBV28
TGTGCCAGCAGGGACTCCAACACCGGGGAGCTGTTTTTT
CASRDSNTGELFF
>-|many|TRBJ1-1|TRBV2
TGTGCCAGCATGACGACAGGTGGGAGCACTGAAGCTTTCTTT
CASMTTGGSTEAFF
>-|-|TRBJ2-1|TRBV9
TGTGCCAGCAGCGTTGAGGGTACCTACAATGAGCAGTTCTTC
CASSVEGTYNEQFF
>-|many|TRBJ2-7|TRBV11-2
TGTGCCAGCAGCTTAGTGGGGAGACCCTACGAGCAGTACTTC
CASSLVGRPYEQYF
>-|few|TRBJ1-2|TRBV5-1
TGCGCCAGCAGCTTGGAAGGGAACCGCGGCTACACCTTC
CASSLEGNRGYTF
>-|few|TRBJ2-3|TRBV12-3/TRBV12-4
TGTGCCAGCGGAGCGGCAGATACGCAGTATTTT
CASGAADTQYF
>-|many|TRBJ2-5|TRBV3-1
TGTGCCAGCAGCCATATAGAGGAGACCCAGTACTTC
CASSHIEETQYF
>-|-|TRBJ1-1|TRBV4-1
TGCGCCAGCAGCCAAGATCGGGGTAGCACTGAAGCTTTCTTT
CASSQDRGSTEAFF
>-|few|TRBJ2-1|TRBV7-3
TGTGCCAGCAGCTTAACGGGCCTGCAGGGCAATGAGCAGTTCTTC
CASSLTGLQGNEQFF
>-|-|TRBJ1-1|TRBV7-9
TGTGCCGCGGGACAACCGAACACTGAAGCTTTCTTT
CAAGQPNTEAFF
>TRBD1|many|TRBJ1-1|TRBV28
TGTGCCAGCAGTTTCGCCTACAGGGGTCACACTGAAGCTTTCTTT
CASSFAYRGHTEAFF
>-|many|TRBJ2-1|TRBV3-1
TGTGCCAGCAGCCCCCCTCTGGGTAGCCGTGGCAATGAGCAGTTCTTC
CASSPPLGSRGNEQFF
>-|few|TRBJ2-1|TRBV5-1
TGCACCCGGGGCCCCGAGTATGAGCAGTTCTTC
CTRGPEYEQFF
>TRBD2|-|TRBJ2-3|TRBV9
TGTGCCAGCAACCCGGGCGGGAGAGGGACAGATACGCAGTATTTT
CASNPGGRGTDTQYF
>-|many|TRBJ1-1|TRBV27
TGTGCCAGCAGTGCCCCGGGACGGGTGAACACTGAAGCTTTCTTT
CASSAPGRVNTEAFF
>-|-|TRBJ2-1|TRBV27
TGTGCCAGCAGCCCACGGGGACTTATCTACAATGAGCAGTTCTTC
CASSPRGLIYNEQFF
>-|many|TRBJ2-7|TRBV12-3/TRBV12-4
TGTGCCAGCAGTTTAGCGGGGGTTGGATACTACGAGCAGTACTTC
CASSLAGVGYYEQYF
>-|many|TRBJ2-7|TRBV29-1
TGCAGCGTTGAACCGAGGACTGTTATATCCTACGAGCAGTACTTC
CSVEPRTVISYEQYF
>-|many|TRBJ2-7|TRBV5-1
TGCGCCAGCAGCTTGAGAGCAGGGTTCGACGAGCAGTACTTC
CASSLRAGFDEQYF